These 19 T cell receptor beta chains were all obtained from the same sample, sequenced in a study of OX40 agonist ivuxolimab in advanced cancers. Here immunoSEQ multiplex PCR was the method, and the copy in TCRdb shows in-frame clones only, minus some. The repertoire holds about 83,000 clones, with more than 75% as singletons. Specimen: CD4+ or CD8+ T cells sorted from blood, collected in a trial of the OX40 agonist ivuxolimab. Every receptor here comes from an adult with an advanced solid tumor such as melanoma, head and neck, liver or kidney cancer.

J is TRBJ2-1 and V is TRBV7-9, with TRBD2 identical over 7 bases. V was pared by 2 bases and J by 0 bases, with 7 bases of the junction left unmatched. The CDR3 length is 17 residues. Germline V gives CDR1 SEHNR, CDR2 FQNEAQ (reference sequence). The DNA for the CDR3 is TGTGCCAGCAGCTTATCCCTAGCGGAGAGCTCCTACAATGAGCAGTTCTTC. As protein: CASSLSLAESSYNEQFF.

This clone was seen only a few times. This chain connects TRBV11-2 to TRBJ2-7; D may be TRBD1 (6 bases). The CDR3 spans 16 residues. The germline V gene has CDR1 SGHAT and CDR2 FQNNGV. The ends were cut back, 2 bases at V and 4 bases at J, with 18 bases in the middle. DNA of the CDR3: TGTGCCAGCAGCTTAATTAGTGACAGGAGGCTATACGAGCAGTACTTC. Protein: CASSLISDRRLYEQYF.

The chain employs TRBV5-4 and TRBJ2-5; 8 bases fit TRBD2. Germline CDR1 is SGHNT and CDR2 is YYREEE (reference sequence). There are 15 residues in the CDR3. The V segment lost 2 bases and the J segment 5 bases; nucleotides outside the gene matches: 8. The CDR3 here is CASSLQLAGRETQYF. The CDR3 region has the DNA TGTGCCAGCAGCTTACAATTAGCGGGGCGGGAGACCCAGTACTTC.

The chain carries TRBV7-9 and TRBJ1-2, with TRBD1 matching 9 bases. Germline CDR1 SEHNR, CDR2 FQNEAQ (reference sequence). This CDR3 has 16 residues. Trimming at V came to 4 bases and at J to 1 base, leaving 7 bases not matched to a gene. The CDR3 bases are TGTGCCAGCAGCTCTACCGGGACAGGGATTAACTATGGCTACACCTTC. Its protein is CASSSTGTGINYGYTF.

This sequence joins TRBV7-9 and TRBJ2-3; 11 positions match TRBD2. J was trimmed by 2 bases and V by 2 bases; bases with no gene match: 6. Looked up from germline, CDR1 is SEHNR and CDR2 is FQNEAQ (reference sequence). The CDR3 spans 17 residues. For the CDR3, the DNA is TGTGCCAGCAGCTTAATAGCTAGCGGGGGGACCACAGATACGCAGTATTTT. It translates to CASSLIASGGTTDTQYF. Looking up the rest from reference TRBV7-9 and TRBJ2-3 gives the full variable domain: DTGVSQNPRHKITKRGQNVTFRCDPISEHNRLYWYRQTLGQGPEFLTYFQNEAQLEKSRLLSDRFSAERPKGSFSTLEIQRTEQGDSAMYLCASSLIASGGTTDTQYFGPGTRLTVL.

This sequence joins TRBV5-1 and TRBJ2-7; 11 bases align to TRBD1. V was clipped by 6 bases and J by 7 bases; unmatched bases: 6. The CDR3 runs 13 residues. The germline V gene has CDR1 SGHRS and CDR2 YFSETQ. Here the CDR3 reads CASTGQGAREQYF. CDR3 DNA: TGCGCCAGCACCGGACAGGGGGCCCGGGAGCAGTACTTC.

V gene TRBV4-1 combines with J gene TRBJ2-1, with 11 bases identical to TRBD2. Per germline, CDR1 MGHRA and CDR2 YSYEKL. The length of the CDR3 is 16 residues. The trim removed 3 bases at V and 2 bases at J, leaving 3 bases unmatched. The CDR3 sequence: CASSQPGLAAYNEQFF. In nucleotides, the CDR3 is TGCGCCAGCAGCCAGCCGGGACTAGCGGCCTACAATGAGCAGTTCTTC.

This clone was seen once. This chain uses TRBV7-2 with TRBJ2-7, with TRBD2 as a possible D gene (5 bases). CDR3 length equals 17 residues. V lost 3 bases, J lost 6 bases, and 24 bases lay in between. Germline V gives CDR1 SGHTA, CDR2 FQGNSA. The DNA of the CDR3 is TGTGCCAGCAGCTTTAAAGGAGCTCCCTATAGCGTTGTCGAGCAGTACTTC. Its protein product is CASSFKGAPYSVVEQYF.

J is TRBJ1-2 and V is TRBV10-3; 7 bases line up with TRBD1. Trimming cost V 6 bases and J 0 bases; bases outside gene matches: 7. Germline V CDR1 and CDR2: ENHRY, SYGVKD. The length of the CDR3 is 15 residues. CDR3 loop: CAIRQGDGANYGYTF. As DNA, the CDR3 is TGTGCCATCAGGCAGGGGGATGGAGCTAACTATGGCTACACCTTC.

The CDR3 is CAISESPGGTGELFF. The CDR3 nucleotides read TGTGCCATCAGTGAGTCTCCTGGGGGTACCGGGGAGCTGTTTTTT. V usage is TRBV10-3 and J usage is TRBJ2-2; D possibly uses TRBD1 or TRBD2 (5 bases each). V lost 0 bases, J lost 5 bases, and 10 bases lay in between. The germline gives CDR1 ENHRY, CDR2 SYGVKD. This CDR3 is built from 15 residues.

The J gene is TRBJ1-6, the V gene TRBV7-9; no clear D. Germline lookup yields CDR1 SEHNR and CDR2 FQNEAQ (reference sequence). Trimming removed 4 bases from V and 6 bases from J, with 10 bases in between. The CDR3 runs to 14 residues. In DNA, the CDR3 is TGTGCCAGCAGCTCATATTCAGCTAATTCACCCCTCCACTTT. It is translated as CASSSYSANSPLHF.

This chain uses TRBV10-3 with TRBJ2-2; D possibly corresponds to TRBD2 (6 bases). Trimming left V 6 bases short and J 0 bases short, with 11 bases between. The germline V gene has CDR1 ENHRY and CDR2 SYGVKD. The CDR3 totals 15 residues. CDR3 in amino acids: CAIRPGLSNTGELFF. The CDR3 DNA follows: TGTGCCATCAGACCGGGACTCTCGAACACCGGGGAGCTGTTTTTT.

This chain connects TRBV27 to TRBJ2-6, with no clear D. The V gene's germline CDR1 is MNHEY and CDR2 SMNVEV (reference sequence). This CDR3 region has 15 residues. V gave up 8 bases and J gave up 0 bases, with 11 bases separating them. CDR3: CASHGMVSGANVLTF. CDR3 nucleotides: TGTGCCAGCCATGGGATGGTCTCTGGGGCCAACGTCCTGACTTTC.

The gene calls are TRBV7-2 and TRBJ2-1; 15 bases map to TRBD2. Germline CDR1 and CDR2: SGHTA and FQGNSA. V shed 5 bases and J 10 bases; nucleotides not matched to a gene: 9. The CDR3 is 16 amino acids. The CDR3 nucleotides are TGTGCCAGCAGCCACGGGACTAGCGGGAGGTTCCGAGAGCAGTTCTTC. It codes for CASSHGTSGRFREQFF.

The chain joins TRBV11-2 to TRBJ2-1; 8 positions agree with TRBD2. Germline assignment: CDR1 SGHAT and CDR2 FQNNGV. V was clipped by 1 base and J by 2 bases; unmatched bases: 1. The CDR3 is 15 residues long. CDR3 sequence: CASSLGAGAYNEQFF. The DNA of the CDR3 is TGTGCCAGCAGCTTAGGAGCGGGGGCCTACAATGAGCAGTTCTTC. Looking up the rest from reference TRBV11-2 and TRBJ2-1 gives the full variable domain: EAGVAQSPRYKIIEKRQSVAFWCNPISGHATLYWYQQILGQGPKLLIQFQNNGVVDDSQLPKDRFSAERLKGVDSTLKIQPAKLEDSAVYLCASSLGAGAYNEQFFGPGTRLTVL.

The V call is TRBV6-5, the J call TRBJ2-2; TRBD2 might be the D (5 bases). The CDR3 has 15 residues. The germline CDR1 and CDR2 sequences are MNHEY and SVGAGI. Deletions cut 2 bases from V and 0 bases from J, with 7 bases between. In nucleotides, the CDR3 is TGTGCCAGCAGTTACATGAGGGCGAACACCGGGGAGCTGTTTTTT. Its protein is CASSYMRANTGELFF.

This clone showed up just a few times. The J gene is TRBJ1-1, the V gene TRBV10-3, with 10 bases that match TRBD1. V gave up 4 bases and J gave up 4 bases; unmatched junction bases: 6. The CDR3 consists of 15 residues. CDR1 ENHRY and CDR2 SYGVKD come from the germline V gene. The CDR3 nucleotides read TGTGCCATCAGTGCACCTGACAGGGGGCTCACTGAAGCTTTCTTT. This translates into CAISAPDRGLTEAFF.

The chain employs TRBV6-5 and TRBJ2-7, with 7 bases lining up with TRBD1. This CDR3 is 15 amino acids long. CDR1 is MNHEY and CDR2 is SVGAGI in the germline V gene. J was trimmed by 4 bases and V by 2 bases; bases with no gene match: 8. DNA for the CDR3: TGTGCCAGCAGTTACAGGGGGCCACCACCTTACGAGCAGTACTTC. Its protein is CASSYRGPPPYEQYF.

The chain employs TRBV11-2 and TRBJ1-2; 8 bases match TRBD1. The CDR3 totals 16 residues. Germline assignment: CDR1 SGHAT and CDR2 FQNNGV. J was trimmed by 3 bases and V by 4 bases; bases with no gene match: 10. The chain's CDR3 is CASSSGTGQGDYGYTF. DNA of the CDR3: TGTGCCAGCAGCTCAGGGACAGGCCAGGGAGACTATGGCTACACCTTC.